This TCR beta chain stems from a study of blood T cell repertoires in COVID-19 (dated by TCRdb to the early 2020s). Context from the whole study: Samples from collaborators originated in the United States, Italy and Spain and spanned both the acute and convalescent phases of COVID-19. The material from the prospective study consisted of cDNA or gDNA derived from T cells, B-cell-depleted T cells, or PBMCs. Subjects who had been exposed to COVID-19, were actively infected with it, or had recovered from it provided the deeply sampled blood TCRbeta repertoires that made up the dataset. The repertoires were released in a freely available public database intended as a resource for research on the immune response to SARS-CoV-2. Samples were obtained from the ongoing ImmuneRACE study (first 160 participants) and from 1,254 subjects provided by 6 global collaborators. Sample metadata almost always included a de-identified subject ID, COVID-19 status, age in years and sex. Where HLA class I and class II types were available, the types were taken from metadata supplied by the sample provider, not from assay-based typing. General conclusions and limits of the study: The amount of clinical and demographic metadata varied by source and participant and was provided uncurated.

Participants in the prospective study were aged roughly 18 to 90 years, lived in more than 20 United States geographic areas, and enrolled through a virtual design. In the prospective study, cohorts were assigned on the basis of participant-reported clinical history obtained from a screening survey and a study questionnaire. A participant counted as exposed if, within 2 weeks of entering the study, that participant had been in contact with someone who had a PCR-confirmed or clinician-diagnosed COVID-19 case. Mobile phlebotomists in the prospective study collected whole blood, serum and a nasopharyngeal or oropharyngeal swab from every participant. Prospective study participants could optionally give additional blood draws and questionnaires over an approximately two-month period. Blood samples from the prospective study were shipped frozen or at room temperature prior to DNA extraction. Comments on this clone: Which antigen it targets is not known. Qualities for individual bases were not recorded, and no much larger clone is one base off.

The immunoSEQ Assay, a bias-controlled multiplex PCR, was used to amplify TCRbeta CDR3 regions from genomic DNA. The authors' analysis ran thus. Within the assay, amplification of reference gene primers was used to estimate how many nucleated cells each sample contained. Sequence reads were collapsed and filtered to measure the absolute abundance of every unique TCRbeta CDR3 rearrangement. For each sample, productive Simpson clonality was calculated by taking the square root of Simpson's diversity index across productive rearrangements. Sourced from immuneACCESS, this table was stored by TCRdb with only in-frame sequences that have V and J called. A share of the clones is absent; for the studies checked, an unresolved V gene accounts for under half, and the remainder has no known explanation. Clone size and the V and J calls come from that table; the DNA yielded D and trimming. The sample table holds a few hundred thousand clones, of which approximately 90% were seen once. Approximately 1.5% of the sample is taken by the ten largest.

The sequenced sample consisted of PBMCs or T cells enriched from blood (not recorded which). The receptor was isolated from a woman aged 18-29 years who had been exposed to COVID-19.

The CDR3 in this case is CSVDLAGANEQYF. DNA sequence: TGCAGCGTTGACCTAGCGGGAGCCAACGAGCAGTACTTC. The sequence links TRBV29-1 to TRBJ2-7; 10 middle bases align to TRBD2. Its CDR3 holds 13 amino acids, cysteine through phenylalanine. The only DNA kept is the CDR3, 39 bases in frame from the first base. CDR1 SQVTM and CDR2 ANQGSEA were looked up in the germline V gene. Trimming takes 3 bases off V and 5 bases off J; junction bases not matched to a gene: 4.